This T cell receptor beta chain originates from a study of human T cells and chemical hapten exposure. The study's findings and limits: Those TCRs sitting above 1 in 1000 frequency stayed the same with DPC sensitization.

As for time point: pre-sensitization, week 0. Stated treatment: therapeutic diphenylcyclopropenone sensitization with weekly scalp DPC. This clonotype was counted only a few times. Its antigen is not identified. Germline CDR1 and CDR2: DFQATT and SNEGSKA (reference sequence). Trimming removed 2 bases at V and 0 bases at J, with 8 bases between. This CDR3 has 14 amino acids. Per the study methods: A per-sample median of 95,638 TCRs was observed, with a range of about 20,000 to 700,000. TCRdb re-called the RACE reads with MiXCR, one entry per CDR3 protein. The V and J calls here are based on TCRdb, not the publication. The table shows about 290,000 distinct CDR3 sequences, with approximately 7.5% occurring only once.

The J gene is TRBJ2-1, the V gene TRBV20-1; D is unclear. This material consisted of whole blood, taken in connection with sensitization to the hapten diphenylcyclopropenone (DPC). The sequence came from a man aged 18 to 29 with alopecia areata. Some clones in this sample may be carry-over from other donors' samples. This chain's CDR3 is CSARRRTSYNEQFF. CDR3 nucleotides: TGCAGTGCTAGACGACGGACCTCCTACAATGAGCAGTTCTTC.